What follows are 18 T cell receptor beta chains derived from one specimen sequenced in a study of long-term antiretroviral therapy in people with HIV. With survey level as its setting, the immunoSEQ assay was v3.0. The repertoire was sequenced with immunoSEQ multiplex PCR; TCRdb's copy has only in-frame clones and lacks some. There are 15,000 or so clones in the sample; around 83% occur only once, and 7% to 7.5% lies in the top ten. Source: unsorted PBMCs, taken 0.4 years after starting antiretroviral therapy. The receptors here all came from a man aged 25 to 45 with HIV.

V gene TRBV19 combines with J gene TRBJ1-2; the D gene is possibly TRBD1 (5 bases). The V and J ends lost 8 bases and 5 bases respectively, with 27 bases between them. Germline lookup yields CDR1 LNHDA and CDR2 SQIVND (reference sequence). The CDR3 loop spans 17 amino acids. The CDR3 DNA reads TGTGCCAGTTTTCCCATGGTAGGGGCCTGGCTTGGATATGGCTACACCTTC. This encodes CASFPMVGAWLGYGYTF.

V usage is TRBV2 and J usage is TRBJ2-5; 7 positions agree with TRBD2. Germline V gene data show CDR1 as SNHLY and CDR2 as FYNNEI. This CDR3 contains 15 residues. J was trimmed by 1 base and V by 3 bases; bases with no gene match: 5. The CDR3 is CASSEPRGSQETQYF. CDR3 coding DNA: TGTGCCAGCAGTGAGCCGCGGGGGAGCCAAGAGACCCAGTACTTC.

This rearrangement joins TRBV5-1 to TRBJ2-1; the match to TRBD2 covers 11 bases. The V gene end was trimmed by 6 bases and the J gene end by 9 bases; junction bases not matched to a gene: 8. The germline V gene has CDR1 SGHRS and CDR2 YFSETQ. This CDR3 is 14 amino acids long. The CDR3 sequence: CASKLAGENSEQFF. The DNA for the CDR3 is TGCGCCAGCAAACTAGCGGGAGAGAATAGTGAGCAGTTCTTC.

This chain links TRBV5-8 with TRBJ1-2; D is unclear. The CDR3 runs 13 residues. The V and J ends lost 1 base and 3 bases respectively, with 7 bases between them. From germline, CDR1 is SGHTS and CDR2 YDEGEE. CDR3 bases: TGTGCCAGCAGCTTGACACAAGACTATGGCTACACCTTC. It yields the protein CASSLTQDYGYTF.

The chain has TRBV28 and TRBJ2-7; possibly TRBD1 for D (5 bases). CDR1 MDHEN and CDR2 SYDVKM come from the germline V gene. Trimming shortened V by 6 bases and J by 0 bases, and 15 bases separated the two germline ends. This CDR3 contains 15 residues. CDR3 coding DNA: TGTGCCAGCAGCCGACAGCGAACCTACTCCTACGAGCAGTACTTC. Its protein product is CASSRQRTYSYEQYF.

The chain has TRBV4-3 and TRBJ2-2, with D possibly being TRBD2 (5 bases). The germline V and J ends were trimmed by 3 bases and 0 bases, with 14 bases remaining between them. This CDR3 spans 17 amino acids. Germline-derived CDR1 and CDR2 are LGHNA and YSLEER. The CDR3 protein is CASSHIAGVPNTGELFF. The CDR3 coding sequence is TGCGCCAGCAGCCATATCGCCGGGGTCCCGAACACCGGGGAGCTGTTTTTT.

The rearrangement uses TRBV28 and TRBJ1-5; weak D call: TRBD1 (5 bases). Trimming took off 5 bases at V and 2 bases at J, with 10 bases between the two ends. This CDR3 is built from 14 residues. Germline loops: CDR1 MDHEN, CDR2 SYDVKM. CDR3 sequence reads: CASSASGGNQPQHF. DNA of the CDR3: TGTGCCAGCAGTGCATCGGGGGGCAATCAGCCCCAGCATTTT. Looking up the rest from reference TRBV28 and TRBJ1-5 gives the full variable domain: DVKVTQSSRYLVKRTGEKVFLECVQDMDHENMFWYRQDPGLGLRLIYFSYDVKMKEKGDIPEGYSVSREKKERFSLILESASTNQTSMYLCASSASGGNQPQHFGDGTRLSIL.

Remarks on this clone: Different DNA sequences within this sample yield the same CDR3. In nucleotides, the CDR3 is TGTGCCAGTACCCCGGGGGGGTATAGCAATCAGCCCCAGCATTTT. Protein: CASTPGGYSNQPQHF. The chain joins TRBV19 to TRBJ1-5; a possible D gene is TRBD1 (5 bases). The germline V gene encodes CDR1 LNHDA and CDR2 SQIVND (reference sequence). Trimming shortened V by 7 bases and J by 0 bases, and 13 bases separated the two germline ends. The CDR3 is made up of 15 amino acids. Together with reference TRBV19 and TRBJ1-5, the CDR3 gives the full variable domain: DGGITQSPKYLFRKEGQNVTLSCEQNLNHDAMYWYRQDPGQGLRLIYYSQIVNDFQKGDIAEGYSVSREKKESFPLTVTSAQKNPTAFYLCASTPGGYSNQPQHFGDGTRLSIL.

This clone was seen a few times. The genes are TRBV6-4 and TRBJ2-6; D perhaps matches TRBD1 (6 bases). V lost 5 bases to trimming and J lost 1 base, with 15 bases between them. The CDR3 has 17 amino acids. The germline gives CDR1 MRHNA, CDR2 SNTAGT. The CDR3 reads CASSPSGRGSGANVLTF. Here the CDR3 DNA reads TGTGCCAGCAGTCCCTCGGGTAGGGGGTCTGGGGCCAACGTCCTGACTTTC.

This clone was counted only a few times. This sequence joins TRBV7-2 and TRBJ1-3, with 7 bases matching TRBD1. Trimming took 4 bases from V and 0 from J; bases not matched to a gene: 15. Per the germline V gene, CDR1 is SGHTA and CDR2 is FQGNSA. The CDR3 sequence is 19 residues long. This chain's CDR3 is CASSSQGGRVQTSGNTIYF. In nucleotides, the CDR3 is TGTGCCAGCAGCTCTCAGGGGGGCAGAGTCCAAACCTCTGGAAACACCATATATTTT.

The chain is built from TRBV11-1 and TRBJ2-7, with D unclear. CDR3 size: 15 residues. Trimming removed 6 bases from V and 7 bases from J, with 22 bases in between. Germline CDR1 reads SGHAT; CDR2 reads FQDESV (reference sequence). Here the CDR3 reads CASSFGRLSTQEQYF. CDR3 nucleotides: TGTGCCAGCAGTTTTGGACGGCTGTCCACACAGGAGCAGTACTTC.

The genes are TRBV7-2 and TRBJ1-2; no definite D call. The CDR3 totals 17 residues. CDR1 SGHTA and CDR2 FQGNSA come from the germline V gene. Trimming took 3 bases from V and 2 from J, leaving 19 bases between them. The CDR3 DNA sequence: TGTGCCAGCAGCTTTCGCACCGTCTTCGGGAAGAACTATGGCTACACCTTC. Translation gives CASSFRTVFGKNYGYTF.

This sequence joins TRBV19 and TRBJ1-3; no firm D call. The germline CDR1 and CDR2 sequences are LNHDA and SQIVND (reference sequence). CDR3 size: 12 residues. The V end lost 7 bases, the J end lost 0 bases, and 4 bases lay between the germline ends. DNA of the CDR3: TGTGCCAGTACCCGCTCTGGAAACACCATATATTTT. It translates to CASTRSGNTIYF. Based on the CDR3 plus reference TRBV19 and TRBJ1-3, the full variable domain is DGGITQSPKYLFRKEGQNVTLSCEQNLNHDAMYWYRQDPGQGLRLIYYSQIVNDFQKGDIAEGYSVSREKKESFPLTVTSAQKNPTAFYLCASTRSGNTIYFGEGSWLTVV.

This clone was counted a few times. CDR3 nucleotide sequence: TGTGCCAGCAGTGACCCATGGACAGACGGACCCTACAATCAGCCCCAGCATTTT. Translation gives CASSDPWTDGPYNQPQHF. This sequence joins TRBV6-4 and TRBJ1-5; possibly TRBD1 for D (6 bases). Per the germline V gene, CDR1 is MRHNA and CDR2 is SNTAGT. This CDR3 has 18 amino acids. V was shortened by 2 bases and J by 3 bases, with 20 bases between the two germline ends.

The chain has TRBV7-8 and TRBJ1-1; the match to TRBD1 covers 7 bases. Germline loops: CDR1 SGHVS, CDR2 FQNEAQ. This CDR3 has 15 residues. J lost 5 bases, V lost 2 bases, and 8 bases had no gene match. The CDR3 loop is CASSLTAQGGTEAFF. CDR3 DNA: TGTGCCAGCAGCTTAACGGCTCAGGGGGGAACTGAAGCTTTCTTT.

This chain links TRBV7-9 with TRBJ1-5; possible D gene TRBD1, 6 bases. The germline V gene encodes CDR1 SEHNR and CDR2 FQNEAQ (reference sequence). Between the trimmed V and J ends, which lost 1 base and 5 bases, there was a span of 18 bases. This CDR3 region has 17 residues. In DNA form, the CDR3 reads TGTGCCAGCAGCTTAGGCCCGAAAGTCAGGGGATATCAGCCCCAGCATTTT. It translates to CASSLGPKVRGYQPQHF.

The CDR3, as DNA: TGTGCCAGCACCCCTTTTCAGGGCAACGAGCAGTACTTC. Its translation: CASTPFQGNEQYF. The V gene is TRBV5-8, the J gene TRBJ2-7, with D maybe TRBD1 (5 bases). Germline-derived CDR1 and CDR2 are SGHTS and YDEGEE. The CDR3 contains 13 residues. V lost 6 bases to trimming and J lost 5 bases, with 15 bases between them.

V usage is TRBV28 and J usage is TRBJ1-2; TRBD1 agrees at 7 bases. The ends lost 6 bases at V and 3 bases at J; junction bases unmatched: 4. CDR1 is MDHEN and CDR2 is SYDVKM in the germline V gene. The CDR3 is 13 residues long. CDR3 region: CASRPDRDYGYTF. In nucleotides, the CDR3 is TGTGCCAGCAGACCCGACAGGGACTATGGCTACACCTTC.